This T cell receptor (beta chain) stems from a study of beta chain features in type 1 diabetes (dated by TCRdb to the late 2010s). Looking at the study overall: Patients and healthy donors did not differ in mean age, gender distribution, total cell number or subset yield. A total of about 110 million sorted cells were examined across all samples, and the number of cells per subset was strongly correlated with RNA yield. The study compared the TCRB repertoires of sorted circulating CD4+ T cell subsets in recently diagnosed type 1 diabetes patients with those in matched healthy donors. Regulatory and stem cell-like memory subsets were isolated from only 8 patients and 8 healthy donors, whereas naive and central memory subsets came from all 28 donors.

CDR1 MNHNS and CDR2 SASEGT were looked up in the germline V gene. Spanning cysteine to phenylalanine, the CDR3 consists of 14 amino acids. Only the CDR3 portion is preserved as DNA: 42 bases, with reading frame beginning at the first base. Deletion took 4 bases off V and 2 bases off J, with a span of 11 bases between the germline ends. Each donor gave one peripheral blood draw, approximately 110 mL on average, collected into heparinised tubes. Using a panel that included CD45RO, CCR7, CD25, CD127, CD95 and CD27, naive, central memory, regulatory and stem cell-like memory CD4+ T cells were sorted on a BD FACSAria II. All sorted populations exceeded 95% purity. PBMCs were isolated immediately by Lymphoprep density gradient centrifugation and stained directly without culture. To minimize batch effects, samples were stained and sorted in pairs, one healthy donor with one patient per experiment. The High Capacity cDNA Reverse Transcription Kit was used to reverse transcribe all of the isolated RNA, meaning that expressed TCRB transcripts were what got sequenced. Deep immunoSEQ sequencing was performed on naive, central memory and regulatory T cell samples, with an average of around 3.5 million total reads per sample. Sorted cells were lysed in RLT buffer and RNA was extracted with DNase-treated RNeasy Micro or Mini kits, depending on cell number. To prevent cross-contamination, every cell subset was processed on its own, while patient and healthy donor samples were processed together. Using the immunoSEQ multiplex PCR, TCRB sequences were amplified from cDNA into 87-bp fragments spanning the CDR3 region. Sequencing of the amplicons was performed on the Illumina HiSeq platform. In the paper's pipeline: PCR bias was computationally corrected using synthetic template baselines, reads within Hamming distance 2 were collapsed, and singletons that could not be merged were discarded. Reads were aligned against IMGT to assign V, D and J genes, CDR3 length and insertions or deletions at six rearrangement sites. Clonotype counts were normalized to sorted cell number within each subset before computing true diversity and Gini coefficients with the tcR R package. Repertoire sharing was quantified using the overlap coefficient calculated on TCRB nucleotide sequences. Imported from immuneACCESS, the table was reduced by TCRdb to in-frame sequences with V and J called. These copies leave out some clones; in studies compared against another copy, an unresolved V gene accounts for under half, and the cause of the remainder is not known. D and trimming were read from the DNA, whereas the V and J calls and clone size are those reported in that table. Here the sample has over 300,000 clones; 8% occur a single time. Jointly, the top ten make up less than 0.45% of the sample.

In the case of this clone: The target of this receptor is not known. Per-base quality was not reported, and no clone a single base away is much larger than it.

Summary of the overall study and its limitations: Only small numbers of individuals were included in the HLA sub-analyses, which left unresolved whether HLA type had any influence on TCRB rearrangement. In all four CD4+ subsets, TCRB CDR3 length was moderately but significantly shorter in type 1 diabetes patients. At VDJ recombination sites, type 1 diabetes patients had fewer insertions and more deleted nucleotides, which implies abnormalities in thymic rearrangement. Because cDNA rather than genomic DNA was sequenced, highly expressing activated cells could have been over-represented, although no difference in activation and CD3 levels was found between groups. Naive, central memory and regulatory TCRB repertoires appeared to be more similar among patients than among healthy donors. PCR may preferentially amplify shorter templates, but because patient and control samples were amplified and corrected together, any resulting skew would affect both groups equally.

The sample was central memory CD4+ T cells from blood. This TCR derives from a woman aged 18-35 years in good health. This sequence uses TRBV6-1 and TRBJ1-1; possibly the D gene is TRBD1, per 6 matching bases. CDR3 reads: CASSGRQANTEAFF. The DNA sequence follows: TGTGCCAGCAGTGGAAGACAGGCCAACACTGAAGCTTTCTTT.